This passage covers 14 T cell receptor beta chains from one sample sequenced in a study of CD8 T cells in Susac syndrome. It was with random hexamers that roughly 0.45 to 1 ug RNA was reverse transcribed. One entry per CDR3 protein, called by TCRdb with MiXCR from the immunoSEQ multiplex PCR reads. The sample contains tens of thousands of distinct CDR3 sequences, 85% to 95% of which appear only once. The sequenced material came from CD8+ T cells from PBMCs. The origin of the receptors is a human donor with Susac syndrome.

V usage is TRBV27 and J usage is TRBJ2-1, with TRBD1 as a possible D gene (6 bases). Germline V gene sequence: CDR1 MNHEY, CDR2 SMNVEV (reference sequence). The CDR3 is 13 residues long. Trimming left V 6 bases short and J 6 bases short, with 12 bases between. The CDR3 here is CASRPDSRNEQFF. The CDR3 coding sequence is TGTGCCAGCAGACCGGACAGCCGCAATGAGCAGTTCTTC.

Written as DNA, the CDR3 is TGCGCCAGCAGCCAAGGAGGACAGGGGGATGGCTACACCTTC. It encodes CASSQGGQGDGYTF. This chain uses TRBV4-1 with TRBJ1-2, with 10 bases that match TRBD1. The CDR3 contains 14 residues. The germline V gene encodes CDR1 MGHRA and CDR2 YSYEKL. The V segment lost 1 base and the J segment 6 bases; nucleotides outside the gene matches: 2.

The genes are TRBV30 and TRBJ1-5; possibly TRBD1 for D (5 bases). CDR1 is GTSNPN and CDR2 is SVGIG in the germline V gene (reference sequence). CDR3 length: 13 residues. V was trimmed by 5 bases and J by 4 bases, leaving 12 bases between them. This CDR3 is CAWLPGGNQPQHF. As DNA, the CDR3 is TGTGCCTGGCTCCCCGGGGGGAATCAGCCCCAGCATTTT.

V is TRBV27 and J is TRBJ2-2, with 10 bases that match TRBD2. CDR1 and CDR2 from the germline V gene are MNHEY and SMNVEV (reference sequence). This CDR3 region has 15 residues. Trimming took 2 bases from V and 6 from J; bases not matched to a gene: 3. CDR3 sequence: CASSLTSGKAGELFF. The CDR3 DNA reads TGTGCCAGCAGTTTAACTAGCGGGAAGGCCGGGGAGCTGTTTTTT.

The CDR3 DNA follows: TGTGCCAGCAGTTTTCTAGATACGCAGTATTTT. Translation: CASSFLDTQYF. This chain uses TRBV28 with TRBJ2-3; no clear D gene. CDR1 and CDR2 (germline): MDHEN, SYDVKM. V gave up 3 bases and J gave up 5 bases, with 3 bases separating them. The CDR3 totals 11 residues.

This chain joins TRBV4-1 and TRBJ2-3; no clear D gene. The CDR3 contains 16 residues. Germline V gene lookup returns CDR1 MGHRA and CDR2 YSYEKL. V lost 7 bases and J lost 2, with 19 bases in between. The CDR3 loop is CASTGSPSVHTDTQYF. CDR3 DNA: TGCGCCAGCACTGGATCCCCGTCGGTACACACAGATACGCAGTATTTT.

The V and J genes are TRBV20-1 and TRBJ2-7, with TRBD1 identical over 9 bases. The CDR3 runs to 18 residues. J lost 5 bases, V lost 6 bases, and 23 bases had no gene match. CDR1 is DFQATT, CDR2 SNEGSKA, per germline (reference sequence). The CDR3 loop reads CSAIVMSARTGDSDEQYF. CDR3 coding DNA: TGCAGTGCAATCGTCATGTCAGCCAGGACAGGGGATTCCGACGAGCAGTACTTC.

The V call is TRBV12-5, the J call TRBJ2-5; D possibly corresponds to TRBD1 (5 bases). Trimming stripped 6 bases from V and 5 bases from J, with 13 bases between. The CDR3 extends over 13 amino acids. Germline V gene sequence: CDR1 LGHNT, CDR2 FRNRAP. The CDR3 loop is CASGSGQTETQYF. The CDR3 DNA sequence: TGTGCTAGTGGGTCCGGACAAACGGAGACCCAGTACTTC.

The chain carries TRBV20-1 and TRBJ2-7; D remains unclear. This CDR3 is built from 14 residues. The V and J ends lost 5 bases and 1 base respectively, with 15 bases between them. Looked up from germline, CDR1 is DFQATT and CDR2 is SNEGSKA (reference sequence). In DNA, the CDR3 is TGCAGTGCTCCGGACGTAGGTATATCCTACGAGCAGTACTTC. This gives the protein CSAPDVGISYEQYF.

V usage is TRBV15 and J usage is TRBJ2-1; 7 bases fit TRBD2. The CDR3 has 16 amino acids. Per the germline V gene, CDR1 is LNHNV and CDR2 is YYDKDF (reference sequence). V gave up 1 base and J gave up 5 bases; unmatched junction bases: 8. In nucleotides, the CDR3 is TGTGCCACCAGCAGAGTAGTGACTAGCAGAAACAATGAGCAGTTCTTC. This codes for CATSRVVTSRNNEQFF.

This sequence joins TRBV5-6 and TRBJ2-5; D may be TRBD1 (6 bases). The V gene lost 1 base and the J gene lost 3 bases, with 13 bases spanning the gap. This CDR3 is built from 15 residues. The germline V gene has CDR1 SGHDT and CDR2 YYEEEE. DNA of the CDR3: TGTGCCAGCAGCTTGCAGAGACAGGAGAAAGAGACCCAGTACTTC. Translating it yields CASSLQRQEKETQYF.

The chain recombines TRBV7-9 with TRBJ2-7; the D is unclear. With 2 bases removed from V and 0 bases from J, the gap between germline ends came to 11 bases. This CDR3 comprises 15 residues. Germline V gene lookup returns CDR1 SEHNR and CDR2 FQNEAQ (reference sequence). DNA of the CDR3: TGTGCCAGCAGCTTAAACCCCGCCGACTCCTACGAGCAGTACTTC. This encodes CASSLNPADSYEQYF.

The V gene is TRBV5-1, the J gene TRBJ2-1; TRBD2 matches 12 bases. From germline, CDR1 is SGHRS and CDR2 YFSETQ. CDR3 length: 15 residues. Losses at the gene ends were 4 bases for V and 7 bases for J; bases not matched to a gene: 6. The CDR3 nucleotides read TGCGCCAGCAGCCCCCCCGGACTAGCGGGGAATGAGCAGTTCTTC. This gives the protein CASSPPGLAGNEQFF.

The CDR3 sequence is CASSAPLHNEQFF. DNA for the CDR3: TGTGCCAGCAGCGCCCCTCTCCACAATGAGCAGTTCTTC. The chain employs TRBV9 and TRBJ2-1, with unresolved D. The CDR3 extends over 13 amino acids. The germline V gene encodes CDR1 SGDLS and CDR2 YYNGEE. Trimming took 3 bases from V and 5 from J, leaving 9 bases between them.